Listed below are T cell receptor beta chains from one sample, sequenced in a study of cytomegalovirus exposure and HLA in healthy donors. TCRdb's table, derived via immunoSEQ multiplex PCR, lists solely in-frame clones and lacks some. The data contain approximately 120,000 clones, about 74% of them singletons. Sequencing input: PBMCs. These receptor sequences come from a woman in her fifties or sixties in good health and CMV-seropositive. Both conserved end residues are part of each CDR3. Each record gives: D gene, J gene, V gene, clone size, CDR3 protein, CDR3 DNA. The D gene is left open where the match is weak. A clone size is listed for some rows: how often the clone was seen (once, few, many), or a class if it is expanded.

NA | TRBJ1-2 | TRBV5-1 | NA | CASSMASRGYVGYTF | TGCGCCAGCAGCATGGCTTCCAGAGGGTATGTTGGCTACACCTTC
TRBD2 | TRBJ2-7 | TRBV15 | NA | CATSRGTSSVYEQYF | TGTGCCACCAGCAGAGGGACTAGCTCTGTCTACGAGCAGTACTTC
NA | TRBJ1-1 | TRBV14 | NA | CASSQARWTPAFF | TGCGCCAGCAGCCAAGCCAGATGGACTCCAGCTTTCTTT
NA | TRBJ2-7 | TRBV6-1 | NA | CASSTAGWREQYF | TGTGCCAGCAGTACTGCCGGGTGGCGCGAGCAGTACTTC
TRBD2 | TRBJ2-3 | TRBV7-8 | NA | CASSWLSSGGTDTQYF | TGTGCCAGCAGCTGGCTATCCAGCGGGGGCACAGATACGCAGTATTTT
TRBD2 | TRBJ2-3 | TRBV5-6 | NA | CASSSGPRGAADTQYF | TGTGCCAGCAGCTCGGGGCCGCGGGGGGCGGCAGATACGCAGTATTTT
TRBD2 | TRBJ2-1 | TRBV7-2 | NA | CASSLALAGESGQFF | TGTGCCAGCAGCTTAGCGCTAGCGGGGGAGAGTGGGCAGTTCTTC
NA | TRBJ1-1 | TRBV5-1 | NA | CASSLGTGRGSEAFF | TGCGCCAGCAGCTTGGGCACAGGGAGGGGCTCTGAAGCTTTCTTT
TRBD2 | TRBJ2-5 | TRBV28 | NA | CASSGGGLAGGFQETQYF | TGTGCCAGCAGTGGGGGCGGACTAGCGGGGGGGTTCCAAGAGACCCAGTACTTC
NA | TRBJ1-4 | TRBV7-2 | NA | CASSPTGRGGEKLFF | TGTGCCAGCAGCCCAACGGGCCGGGGAGGTGAAAAACTGTTTTTT
NA | TRBJ2-5 | TRBV5-1 | NA | CASSFGTDGGETQYF | TGCGCCAGCAGCTTTGGAACGGACGGAGGTGAGACCCAGTACTTC
TRBD1 | TRBJ2-1 | TRBV7-2 | once | CASSLDFGQEFF | TGTGCCAGCAGCTTAGATTTCGGACAGGAGTTCTTC
NA | TRBJ2-5 | TRBV29-1 | NA | CSVEGGPTGRETQYF | TGCAGCGTTGAAGGAGGTCCCACGGGGAGGGAGACCCAGTACTTC
TRBD2 | TRBJ2-3 | TRBV7-9 | NA | CASSPMTSGASTDTQYF | TGTGCCAGCAGCCCTATGACTAGCGGGGCGAGCACAGATACGCAGTATTTT
NA | TRBJ2-7 | TRBV2 | medium-sized | CASNSRQPSYEQYF | TGTGCCAGCAATTCCAGACAGCCTTCCTACGAGCAGTACTTC
NA | TRBJ2-7 | TRBV28 | few | CASSLSQEGYEQYF | TGTGCCAGCAGTTTATCACAGGAAGGTTACGAGCAGTACTTC
NA | TRBJ1-2 | TRBV10-3 | NA | CATANYRANGGYTF | TGTGCCACAGCGAACTACAGGGCTAATGGTGGCTACACCTTC
TRBD1 | TRBJ2-3 | TRBV14 | NA | CASSQGQVTDTQYF | TGTGCCAGCAGCCAGGGACAGGTAACAGATACGCAGTATTTT
NA | TRBJ2-4 | TRBV7-2 | NA | CASSPNVLAKNIQYF | TGTGCCAGCAGCCCGAATGTACTAGCCAAAAACATTCAGTACTTC
NA | TRBJ2-3 | TRBV10-3 | NA | CAIALDPSGDTQYF | TGTGCCATCGCGTTGGACCCCTCAGGGGATACGCAGTATTTT
NA | TRBJ2-5 | TRBV7-6 | NA | CASSFPGETQYF | TGTGCCAGCAGCTTCCCGGGGGAGACCCAGTACTTC
NA | TRBJ1-5 | TRBV28 | NA | CASNPTGQGQPQHF | TGTGCCAGCAACCCGACAGGCCAGGGGCAGCCCCAGCATTTT
TRBD1 | TRBJ2-7 | TRBV2 | NA | CASSVRQGPYEQYF | TGTGCCAGCAGTGTTCGACAGGGCCCCTACGAGCAGTACTTC
NA | TRBJ1-2 | TRBV19 | NA | CASTPGPSYGYTF | TGTGCCAGTACCCCAGGGCCGAGCTATGGCTACACCTTC
NA | TRBJ1-3 | TRBV19 | NA | CASSIVRTLRYTIYF | TGTGCCAGTAGTATTGTTAGGACACTTAGATACACCATATATTTT
TRBD2 | TRBJ2-2 | TRBV28 | NA | CASSTSGGHRGTGELFF | TGTGCCAGCAGTACTAGCGGGGGGCACCGTGGCACCGGGGAGCTGTTTTTT
NA | TRBJ2-7 | TRBV19 | few | CASSIQGGYEQYF | TGTGCCAGTAGTATTCAGGGGGGCTACGAGCAGTACTTC
NA | TRBJ2-5 | TRBV7-2 | NA | CASRLNRGGEETQYF | TGTGCCAGCAGACTAAACAGGGGGGGAGAAGAGACCCAGTACTTC
NA | TRBJ1-5 | TRBV28 | many | CASSLDSPSNQPQHF | TGTGCCAGCAGTTTAGACAGCCCCAGCAATCAGCCCCAGCATTTT
NA | TRBJ2-5 | TRBV2 | few | CASSQENQETQYF | TGTGCCAGCAGTCAGGAAAACCAAGAGACCCAGTACTTC
TRBD2 | TRBJ2-1 | TRBV4-1 | NA | CASSQVLAGGWGYNEQFF | TGCGCCAGCAGCCAAGTCCTAGCGGGGGGTTGGGGGTACAATGAGCAGTTCTTC
NA | TRBJ1-1 | TRBV5-8 | NA | CASSLHGADTEAFF | TGTGCCAGCAGCTTGCATGGAGCCGATACTGAAGCTTTCTTT
NA | TRBJ1-2 | TRBV5-4 | NA | CASSLSLWGDDGYTF | TGTGCCAGCAGTTTGAGTCTGTGGGGGGATGATGGCTACACCTTC
TRBD1 | TRBJ2-2 | TRBV2 | NA | CASRATGAGELFF | TGTGCCAGCAGGGCCACAGGGGCCGGGGAGCTGTTTTTT
NA | TRBJ2-3 | TRBV29-1 | NA | CSGDPGIWSTDTQYF | TGCAGCGGCGATCCAGGGATTTGGAGCACAGATACGCAGTATTTT
TRBD2 | TRBJ2-7 | TRBV4-1 | NA | CASSQVTSAPYEQYF | TGCGCCAGCAGCCAAGTGACTAGCGCACCCTACGAGCAGTACTTC
NA | TRBJ1-2 | TRBV7-9 | NA | CASSLEWQVIYGYTF | TGTGCCAGCAGCTTAGAGTGGCAGGTCATCTATGGCTACACCTTC
TRBD2 | TRBJ2-5 | TRBV6-1 | few | CASSEFPSGGAQETQYF | TGTGCCAGCAGTGAATTCCCTAGCGGGGGTGCACAAGAGACCCAGTACTTC
TRBD2 | TRBJ2-1 | TRBV2 | NA | CASTYTSGGAREQFF | TGTGCCAGCACTTATACTAGCGGGGGGGCCCGTGAGCAGTTCTTC
NA | TRBJ2-1 | TRBV27 | NA | CASSFEGPNNEQFF | TGTGCCAGCAGTTTTGAGGGCCCTAACAATGAGCAGTTCTTC
TRBD2 | TRBJ2-3 | TRBV28 | NA | CASATGGGGPDTQYF | TGTGCCAGCGCCACCGGCGGGGGGGGCCCAGATACGCAGTATTTT
TRBD1 | TRBJ1-6 | TRBV7-9 | NA | CASSQQGGKPLHF | TGTGCCAGCAGCCAACAGGGGGGTAAACCCCTCCACTTT
TRBD1 | TRBJ1-2 | TRBV27 | NA | CASRDRGPGYTF | TGTGCCAGCAGGGACAGGGGGCCTGGCTACACCTTC
NA | TRBJ2-3 | TRBV6-5 | NA | CASARRGPADTQYF | TGTGCCAGCGCCAGGAGGGGGCCGGCAGATACGCAGTATTTT
TRBD1 | TRBJ1-1 | TRBV7-9 | NA | CSSSPTGTEAEAFF | TGTTCCAGCAGCCCGACCGGGACAGAAGCTGAAGCTTTCTTT
NA | TRBJ1-6 | TRBV11-2 | few | CASSLFGGAGSSYNSPLHF | TGTGCCAGCAGCTTATTTGGGGGGGCGGGAAGCTCCTATAATTCACCCCTCCACTTT
NA | TRBJ1-4 | TRBV7-6 | NA | CASSLTEATNEKLFF | TGTGCCAGCAGCTTAACCGAGGCAACTAATGAAAAACTGTTTTTT
NA | TRBJ2-3 | TRBV28 | few | CASSPLGRGAPLTDTQYF | TGTGCCAGCAGTCCTCTGGGTCGGGGGGCGCCACTCACAGATACGCAGTATTTT
TRBD2 | TRBJ2-5 | TRBV4-1 | NA | CASSQETFLAGSSSQETQYF | TGCGCCAGCAGCCAAGAGACGTTCCTAGCGGGGTCGAGTTCCCAAGAGACCCAGTACTTC
NA | TRBJ2-3 | TRBV7-2 | NA | CASSQSGFGTDTQYF | TGTGCCAGCAGCCAGTCGGGTTTCGGCACAGATACGCAGTATTTT
NA | TRBJ2-5 | TRBV10-3 | NA | CAISEPPEAQYF | TGTGCCATCAGTGAACCCCCCGAGGCCCAGTACTTC
TRBD2 | TRBJ2-1 | TRBV6-5 | NA | CASSYGRGGHNEQFF | TGTGCCAGCAGTTACGGCCGGGGGGGCCACAATGAGCAGTTCTTC
NA | TRBJ2-5 | TRBV7-2 | few | CASSPLLETQYF | TGTGCCAGCAGCCCCCTCCTCGAGACCCAGTACTTC
NA | TRBJ2-3 | TRBV20-1 | NA | CSAALTDTQYF | TGCAGTGCAGCCCTGACAGATACGCAGTATTTT